This TCR beta chain was identified during a study of blood T cell repertoires in COVID-19 (TCRdb year 2020). Regarding the study in general: Collaborator samples came from the United States, Italy and Spain and covered acute and convalescent phases of COVID-19. The material from the prospective study consisted of cDNA or gDNA derived from T cells, B-cell-depleted T cells, or PBMCs. Subjects who had been exposed to COVID-19, were actively infected with it, or had recovered from it provided the deeply sampled blood TCRbeta repertoires that made up the dataset. The repertoires were released in a freely available public database meant as a resource for research on the immune response to SARS-CoV-2. The samples were drawn from two sources: the first 160 participants of the ongoing ImmuneRACE study, and 1,200 or so subjects contributed by 6 global collaborators. Nearly every sample came with metadata listing a de-identified subject ID, COVID-19 status, age in years and sex. HLA class I and class II types, where available, came from metadata supplied by the sample provider rather than from assay-based typing.

TCRbeta CDR3 regions were amplified from genomic DNA by means of the immunoSEQ Assay, a bias-controlled multiplex PCR. The paper's data handling went like this. The number of nucleated cells in each sample was estimated by amplification of reference gene primers within the assay. To quantify the absolute abundance of each unique TCRbeta CDR3 rearrangement, sequence reads were collapsed and filtered. For each sample, productive Simpson clonality was calculated by taking the square root of Simpson's diversity index across productive rearrangements. TCRdb re-hosts the immuneACCESS table, in-frame sequences only. Its copies lack some clones; in the studies checked, an unresolved V gene accounts for under half of them, and the cause for the rest is not known. V, J and clone size are taken as reported in that table, and D and trimming were inferred from the DNA itself. The sample table lists 75,000 to 100,000 clones, roughly 80% of them with a count of one. The top ten clonotypes cover about 10% of the sample.

Here is what the overall study found, with its caveats: Clinical and demographic metadata were provided uncurated, with the amount varying by source and participant.

The collaborating institutions used their own protocols to collect whole blood in K2EDTA tubes. Collaborator samples were shipped for TCRbeta analysis as frozen whole blood, isolated PBMCs, or DNA extracted from either sample type. V drops 0 bases and J drops 10 bases, leaving 9 bases in between. Inclusive of the bounding cysteine and phenylalanine, the CDR3 is 12 residues long. CDR3 DNA only is kept here, 36 bases in frame from base 1. The germline V gene gives CDR1 as SGHDN and CDR2 as FVKESK. Worth noting for this clone: The antigen this receptor binds is unknown. Per-nucleotide qualities are absent, and no much larger clonotype sits a single base away.

Sequenced material: peripheral blood. The sequence derives from an elderly woman with acute or convalescent COVID-19. Rearrangement joined TRBV14 to TRBJ1-1; the D gene is possibly TRBD1, with 5 bases matching. The DNA is as follows: TGTGCCAGCAGCCAAGAATGGGGGGGAGCTTTCTTT. Its coded protein is CASSQEWGGAFF.